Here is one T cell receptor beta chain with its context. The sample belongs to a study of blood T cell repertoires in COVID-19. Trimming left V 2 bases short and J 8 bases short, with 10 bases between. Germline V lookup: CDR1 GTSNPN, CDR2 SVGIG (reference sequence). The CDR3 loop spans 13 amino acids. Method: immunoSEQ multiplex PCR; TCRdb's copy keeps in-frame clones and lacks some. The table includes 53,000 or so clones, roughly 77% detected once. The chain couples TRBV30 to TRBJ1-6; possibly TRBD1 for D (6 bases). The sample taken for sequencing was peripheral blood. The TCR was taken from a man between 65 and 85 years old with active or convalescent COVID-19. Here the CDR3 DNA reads TGTGCCTGGAGTTCCCAGGGGTATTCACCCCTCCACTTT. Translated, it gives CAWSSQGYSPLHF.